These T cell receptor beta chains were read from a single sample in a study of a mutant IDH1 vaccine in newly diagnosed glioma. No antigen has been identified for these receptors. TCRdb's table, derived via immunoSEQ multiplex PCR, lists solely in-frame clones and lacks some. The sample carries some 130,000 clones, around four fifths recorded once. The specimen comprised PBMCs, sampled from a glioma patient whose treatment included an IDH1 peptide vaccine. The receptors were sampled from a man in his forties with glioma. Both conserved end residues are part of each CDR3. D genes are given only for firm matches. Expanded clones get a size class; other rows say once, few or many, or leave the size out.

TGTGCCAGCAGGACGGCGAGCTACGAGCAGTACTTC	CASRTASYEQYF	TRBV6-6	-	TRBJ2-7	-
TGCAGCGTAGCGGCCGGGACAGGGGGCAAAGAGACCCAGTACTTC	CSVAAGTGGKETQYF	TRBV29-1	TRBD1	TRBJ2-5	-
TGTGCCAGCAGCCCCAACATCCGGGACAGCTCCTACGAGCAGTACTTC	CASSPNIRDSSYEQYF	TRBV7-6	TRBD1	TRBJ2-7	-
TGTGCCAGCAGCTTAGCTGGAACCGGGTATAATTCACCCCTCCACTTT	CASSLAGTGYNSPLHF	TRBV7-6	-	TRBJ1-6	few
TGTGCCAGCAGCTTGGACAGGGGGCTGGGTGAAGCTTTCTTT	CASSLDRGLGEAFF	TRBV5-6	TRBD1	TRBJ1-1	-
TGTGCCAGCAAGGCTAGCGGGAGCTACGAGCAGTACTTC	CASKASGSYEQYF	TRBV2	TRBD2	TRBJ2-7	-
TGCAGCGGGTGGGATGGGGGACTACGCGAGCAGTACTTC	CSGWDGGLREQYF	TRBV29-1	TRBD2	TRBJ2-7	-
TGTGCCAGTAGTATCGGGCACTCCTACGAGCAGTACTTC	CASSIGHSYEQYF	TRBV19	-	TRBJ2-7	few
TGTGCCAGCAGCAGGCAGGCTGGGGCCAACGTCCTGACTTTC	CASSRQAGANVLTF	TRBV7-6	-	TRBJ2-6	once
TGCAGTGCTAGGGCCCAGGGTCGCCAGCATTTT	CSARAQGRQHF	TRBV20-1	-	TRBJ1-5	-
TGTGCCAGTAGTGGGCCAGGACAGGGAAGTCAGCCCCAGCATTTT	CASSGPGQGSQPQHF	TRBV19	TRBD1	TRBJ1-5	-
TGTGCCAGCAGCTTGGACATTGCTGAAGCTTTCTTT	CASSLDIAEAFF	TRBV7-2	-	TRBJ1-1	-
TGCGCCAGCAGCCAAGATCCCCCTGGCTCCTATAATTCACCCCTCCACTTT	CASSQDPPGSYNSPLHF	TRBV4-3	-	TRBJ1-6	-
TGTGCCAGCAGACCTCCGGGACAGGGGAACGAGCAGTACTTC	CASRPPGQGNEQYF	TRBV6-5	TRBD1	TRBJ2-7	-
TGTGCCAGCCGTCCTCAAGGGGGCTACAATGAGCAGTTCTTC	CASRPQGGYNEQFF	TRBV19	-	TRBJ2-1	-
TGTGCCAGCAGTTGGACAGGGGAAGGCACCGGGGAGCTGTTTTTT	CASSWTGEGTGELFF	TRBV6-4	TRBD1	TRBJ2-2	-
TGTGCCAGCAGTGCTAGCGCATTCTCCTACGAGCAGTACTTC	CASSASAFSYEQYF	TRBV6-5	-	TRBJ2-7	-
TGTGCCAGTAGTATTAGCGGGGGAAGCACAGATACGCAGTATTTT	CASSISGGSTDTQYF	TRBV19	TRBD2	TRBJ2-3	-
TGTGCCAGCTCACGAACAGGGACCGGGGAGCTGTTTTTT	CASSRTGTGELFF	TRBV18	-	TRBJ2-2	-
TGTGCCAGCAGCCGGGGGGAATCTAGCACAGATACGCAGTATTTT	CASSRGESSTDTQYF	TRBV11-2	TRBD2	TRBJ2-3	once
TGTGCCAGCAGCCGCACAAGAAGTCAGCCCCAGCATTTT	CASSRTRSQPQHF	TRBV5-6	-	TRBJ1-5	-
TGTGCCAGCAGCCCCGACAGCTACGAGCAGTACTTC	CASSPDSYEQYF	TRBV28	-	TRBJ2-7	-
TGTGCCTGGAGTGTCCTAGCGGGGGCTGTAACAGATACGCAGTATTTT	CAWSVLAGAVTDTQYF	TRBV30	TRBD2	TRBJ2-3	-
TGTGCCATCAGTGAGTCGGCCAGGCCCCCTAACTATGGCTACACCTTC	CAISESARPPNYGYTF	TRBV10-3	-	TRBJ1-2	-
TGTGCCAGCACCGTCGGGGGGCTTGGCTACACCTTC	CASTVGGLGYTF	TRBV5-4	-	TRBJ1-2	-
TGTGCCAGCAGCTTAACTAGCGGGAGCGATACGCAGTATTTT	CASSLTSGSDTQYF	TRBV7-2	TRBD2	TRBJ2-3	-
TGTGCCAGCAGTTTCCGGGACACAGATACGCAGTATTTT	CASSFRDTDTQYF	TRBV27	-	TRBJ2-3	-
TGCGCCAGCAGCTTGCACCGAACCCCACTAGCGGTACAGGGCGGGGAGCTGTTTTTT	CASSLHRTPLAVQGGELFF	TRBV5-1	TRBD2	TRBJ2-2	-